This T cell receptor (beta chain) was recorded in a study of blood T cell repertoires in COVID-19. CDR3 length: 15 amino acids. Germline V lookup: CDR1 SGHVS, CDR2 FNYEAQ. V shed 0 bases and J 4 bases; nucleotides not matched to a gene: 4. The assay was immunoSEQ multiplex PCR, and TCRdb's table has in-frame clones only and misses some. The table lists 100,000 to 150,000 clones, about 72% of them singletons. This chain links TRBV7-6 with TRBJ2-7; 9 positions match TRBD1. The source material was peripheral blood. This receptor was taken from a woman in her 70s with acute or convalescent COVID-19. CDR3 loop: CASSLAGQGSYEQYF. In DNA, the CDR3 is TGTGCCAGCAGCTTAGCCGGACAGGGGTCATACGAGCAGTACTTC.